The 20 T cell receptor beta chains in this list originate from one sample, sequenced in a study of cytotoxic CD8 clonotypes in ibrutinib-treated CLL. Sequencing used immunoSEQ multiplex PCR; TCRdb keeps in-frame clones, though not all of them. The profile shows about 250,000 clones, roughly 70% of them singletons. The sequencing here drew on PBMCs, taken after 24 months of ibrutinib treatment. The origin of the receptors is a human donor with chronic lymphocytic leukemia.

The rearrangement links TRBV7-9 to TRBJ2-3; D uncertain. The germline V gene encodes CDR1 SEHNR and CDR2 FQNEAQ (reference sequence). This CDR3 is 13 amino acids long. The V gene lost 5 bases and the J gene lost 3 bases, with 9 bases spanning the gap. CDR3 DNA sequence: TGTGCCAGCAGCCCCGGATGGACAGATACGCAGTATTTT. This translates into CASSPGWTDTQYF.

This chain connects TRBV6-5 to TRBJ2-3; TRBD1 aligns across 8 bases. Germline assignment: CDR1 MNHEY and CDR2 SVGAGI. The CDR3 consists of 15 residues. V shed 4 bases and J 3 bases; nucleotides not matched to a gene: 6. DNA of the CDR3: TGTGCCAGCAGTTCTCCCCGGGACAGGACAGATACGCAGTATTTT. Translated: CASSSPRDRTDTQYF.

V and J are TRBV27 and TRBJ1-1; D remains ambiguous. Germline loops: CDR1 MNHEY, CDR2 SMNVEV (reference sequence). Trimming removed 6 bases from V and 1 base from J, with 9 bases in between. There are 13 residues in the CDR3. The CDR3 sequence: CASRLGWNTEAFF. CDR3 DNA: TGTGCCAGCAGATTAGGGTGGAACACTGAAGCTTTCTTT.

The rearrangement uses TRBV27 and TRBJ2-3; no reliable D call. The CDR3 length is 13 residues. V lost 8 bases and J 0 bases, leaving 9 bases between the germline ends. Germline assignment: CDR1 MNHEY and CDR2 SMNVEV (reference sequence). This chain's CDR3 is CASGIRSTDTQYF. CDR3 DNA sequence: TGTGCCAGCGGTATTCGTAGCACAGATACGCAGTATTTT.

V and J are TRBV5-5 and TRBJ2-5, with D maybe TRBD1 (5 bases). CDR1 and CDR2 from the germline V gene are SGHKS and YYEKEE (reference sequence). CDR3 length: 18 amino acids. V gave up 0 bases and J gave up 3 bases, with 21 bases separating them. The CDR3 sequence: CASSLGSAGSWFEETQYF. DNA for the CDR3: TGTGCCAGCAGCTTGGGGTCGGCAGGGTCTTGGTTTGAAGAGACCCAGTACTTC.

This chain links TRBV4-3 with TRBJ2-7; D is possibly TRBD1 (5 bases). CDR3 length: 14 residues. Between the trimmed V and J ends, which lost 1 base and 3 bases, there was a span of 10 bases. Germline lookup yields CDR1 LGHNA and CDR2 YSLEER. The DNA of the CDR3 is TGCGCCAGCAGCCAAGCTCCAGGGAACTACGAGCAGTACTTC. Protein sequence: CASSQAPGNYEQYF.

The gene calls are TRBV7-3 and TRBJ1-3, with D unresolved. Trimming left V 2 bases short and J 0 bases short, with 8 bases between. CDR3 size: 15 residues. The V gene's germline CDR1 is SGHTA and CDR2 FQGTGA. CDR3 amino acids: CASSLGPGSGNTIYF. CDR3 nucleotides: TGTGCCAGCAGCTTAGGTCCTGGCTCTGGAAACACCATATATTTT.

This chain's CDR3 is CSVYTANYGYTF. CDR3 bases: TGCAGCGTTTACACAGCTAACTATGGCTACACCTTC. The chain recombines TRBV29-1 with TRBJ1-2, with D hard to call. Per the germline V gene, CDR1 is SQVTM and CDR2 is ANQGSEA. Trimming cost V 5 bases and J 0 bases, with 7 bases left between them. The length of the CDR3 is 12 residues.

This clone has just one count. Written as DNA, the CDR3 is TGTGCCTGGAGTGACGACAGGGTTCGGAACTATGGCTACACCTTC. Protein product: CAWSDDRVRNYGYTF. This chain uses TRBV30 with TRBJ1-2, with TRBD1 matching over 7 bases. The V and J ends lost 1 base and 2 bases, in that order; junction bases with no gene match: 7. The CDR3 is 15 residues long. Germline assignment: CDR1 GTSNPN and CDR2 SVGIG (reference sequence).

This chain joins TRBV4-2 and TRBJ2-7; TRBD2 agrees at 9 bases. Germline V gene lookup returns CDR1 LGHNA and CDR2 YNFKEQ. This CDR3 has 17 residues. V lost 0 bases to trimming and J lost 2 bases; unmatched junction nucleotides: 8. The CDR3 spells CASSQDFGASGTYEQYF. The CDR3 DNA follows: TGTGCCAGCAGCCAAGATTTTGGGGCTAGCGGGACCTACGAGCAGTACTTC.

This chain joins TRBV14 and TRBJ2-7, with 11 bases lining up with TRBD1. Germline V CDR1 and CDR2: SGHDN, FVKESK. The length of the CDR3 is 13 residues. V gave up 5 bases and J gave up 6 bases; unmatched junction bases: 3. CDR3 protein: CASSSGTGGEQYF. Written as DNA, the CDR3 is TGTGCCAGCAGCTCCGGGACAGGGGGCGAGCAGTACTTC.

The V call is TRBV5-1, the J call TRBJ2-4, with D possibly being TRBD1 (7 bases). The V gene lost 0 bases and the J gene lost 7 bases, with 20 bases spanning the gap. Germline V gene lookup returns CDR1 SGHRS and CDR2 YFSETQ. CDR3 length: 17 amino acids. DNA for the CDR3: TGCGCCAGCAGCTTGGCGCAGGGGGGTTTGTTCTGGAACATTCAGTACTTC. Residues: CASSLAQGGLFWNIQYF. The entire variable domain, with the rest obtained from reference TRBV5-1 and TRBJ2-4, is as follows: KAGVTQTPRYLIKTRGQQVTLSCSPISGHRSVSWYQQTPGQGLQFLFEYFSETQRNKGNFPGRFSGRQFSNSRSEMNVSTLELGDSALYLCASSLAQGGLFWNIQYFGAGTRLSVL.

This clone was observed a few times. The CDR3 DNA reads TGTGCCAGCAGTTCCCCGGGTAGCGGGAGGGTAAATGAGCAGTTCTTC. Its translation: CASSSPGSGRVNEQFF. The chain employs TRBV28 and TRBJ2-1, with 11 bases lining up with TRBD2. The CDR3 loop spans 16 amino acids. J was trimmed by 7 bases and V by 4 bases; bases with no gene match: 9. Germline assignment: CDR1 MDHEN and CDR2 SYDVKM. The variable domain in full, with the rest retrieved from reference TRBV28 and TRBJ2-1, is DVKVTQSSRYLVKRTGEKVFLECVQDMDHENMFWYRQDPGLGLRLIYFSYDVKMKEKGDIPEGYSVSREKKERFSLILESASTNQTSMYLCASSSPGSGRVNEQFFGPGTRLTVL.

The gene calls are TRBV29-1 and TRBJ2-7, with TRBD1 identical over 10 bases. The junction had 10 bases not matched to a gene; V was cut back by 7 bases and J by 1 base. Germline CDR1 and CDR2: SQVTM and ANQGSEA. CDR3 length equals 15 residues. CDR3 nucleotide sequence: TGCAGCGCTAGACGGGGACAGGGGTTATCCTACGAGCAGTACTTC. This encodes CSARRGQGLSYEQYF.

The J gene is TRBJ2-1, the V gene TRBV7-9; D possibly corresponds to TRBD2 (6 bases). CDR1 is SEHNR, CDR2 FQNEAQ, per germline (reference sequence). The CDR3 runs 15 residues. V lost 2 bases and J lost 8, with 16 bases in between. CDR3 sequence reads: CASSLRASAGHEQFF. For the CDR3, the DNA is TGTGCCAGCAGCTTAAGGGCTAGCGCAGGACATGAGCAGTTCTTC.

This clone was seen just once. The V and J genes are TRBV7-8 and TRBJ2-2; 12 bases line up with TRBD1. The CDR3 sequence is 16 residues long. Germline CDR1 and CDR2: SGHVS and FQNEAQ. With 2 bases clipped from V and 7 bases from J, the junction kept 5 bases outside the gene matches. CDR3 residues: CASSLSGQGAGGELFF. DNA for the CDR3: TGTGCCAGCAGCTTATCGGGACAGGGGGCTGGCGGGGAGCTGTTTTTT.

The V call is TRBV28, the J call TRBJ1-2, with D uncertain. V lost 5 bases to trimming and J lost 1 base, with 5 bases between them. There are 12 residues in the CDR3. From germline, CDR1 is MDHEN and CDR2 SYDVKM. The CDR3, as DNA: TGTGCCAGCAGTGCAGATAACTATGGCTACACCTTC. Amino acid sequence: CASSADNYGYTF.

This chain connects TRBV4-1 to TRBJ2-7, with a possible D match to TRBD1 (6 bases). Trimming left V 0 bases short and J 3 bases short, with 18 bases between. This CDR3 spans 17 amino acids. CDR1 MGHRA and CDR2 YSYEKL come from the germline V gene. CDR3 nucleotide sequence: TGCGCCAGCAGCCAAGAGCCGTTAGGGGGTATTCTCTACGAGCAGTACTTC. This sequence encodes CASSQEPLGGILYEQYF.

This rearrangement joins TRBV7-3 to TRBJ1-2, with 8 bases fitting TRBD1. With 4 bases clipped from V and 4 bases from J, the junction kept 5 bases outside the gene matches. This CDR3 region has 14 residues. CDR1 and CDR2 from the germline V gene are SGHTA and FQGTGA. For the CDR3, the DNA is TGTGCCAGCAGCTCACAGGGGGGTGGCTATGGCTACACCTTC. Translating gives CASSSQGGGYGYTF.

This clone was observed once. This sequence joins TRBV6-5 and TRBJ2-7; 9 positions match TRBD1. The CDR3 has 15 residues. In germline, CDR1 is MNHEY, CDR2 SVGAGI. Germline trimming cut 6 bases from V and 2 bases from J; bases unmatched to any gene: 8. CDR3 sequence (DNA): TGTGCCAGCAGCGGGACAGGGTTACCCCCCTACGAGCAGTACTTC. This codes for CASSGTGLPPYEQYF.